The source of this TCR beta chain is a study of Ad26.COV2.S vaccination and SARS-CoV-2 variants. Broader study findings: Comparable non-spike TCR breadth was observed in vaccine and placebo recipients. Overall T cell responses may have been underestimated by the analyses of TCR breadth and depth.

Regarding treatment: over 15 received Ad26.COV2.S at low or high dose, single or two shots; 5 received placebo; per-sample allocation not given. Specimen acquisition occurred on day 63 following the initial vaccine or placebo injection. Assay used: immunoSEQ multiplex PCR; TCRdb lists only in-frame clones, some missing. Among about 440,000 clones listed, 87% were seen once. CDR1 is SGDLS, CDR2 YYNGEE, per germline. V lost 4 bases and J lost 3; bases outside the gene matches: 5. This CDR3 region has 14 residues. On this clone: Its antigen is still unknown.

The sequencing here drew on peripheral blood, taken in a trial of Ad26.COV2.S vaccine versus placebo. The source is a person aged 18 to 59 who received the Ad26.COV2.S COVID-19 vaccine or a placebo. This chain joins TRBV9 and TRBJ2-5; 8 bases agree with TRBD2. The DNA of the CDR3 is TGTGCCAGCAGCCTTAGCGGGACTGAAGAGACCCAGTACTTC. The encoded protein is CASSLSGTEETQYF.